A single T cell receptor (beta chain) is shown here with its context. Its antigen is as yet unknown. The CDR3 totals 16 residues. The V gene lost 5 bases and the J gene lost 0 bases, with 14 bases spanning the gap. Libraries of TCR beta came from iRepertoire HTBI primers plus Arm-PCR of CDR3 regions. MiXCR, run by TCRdb on the multiplex PCR reads, gives a single entry per CDR3 protein. Of about 450,000 distinct CDR3 sequences detected, around 15% appear once; the ten largest clones hold roughly 15%. Time point reported: newly diagnosed GD, antithyroid drugs for less than 3 months. PBMC-derived RNA was used for the TCR library. The data were taken from a study of regulatory T cells in long-lasting Graves disease. Study outcomes and limitations: No thyroid tissue was studied; the work used peripheral blood only. Accuracy was perhaps lowered by the small sample size.

The same data also contributed to another study, on T cells in Graves' hyperthyroidism and ophthalmopathy.

V is TRBV12-3 or TRBV12-4 and J is TRBJ1-3; D is perhaps TRBD1 (6 bases). This specimen consisted of peripheral blood mononuclear cells (PBMCs), obtained at new diagnosis, from a patient treated with antithyroid drugs. This clonotype was sampled from a woman in her forties or fifties with Graves disease. The CDR3 nucleotides are TGTGCCAGCAGTCCAAGGACAGTGAGCTCTGGAAACACCATATATTTT. Translating it yields CASSPRTVSSGNTIYF.